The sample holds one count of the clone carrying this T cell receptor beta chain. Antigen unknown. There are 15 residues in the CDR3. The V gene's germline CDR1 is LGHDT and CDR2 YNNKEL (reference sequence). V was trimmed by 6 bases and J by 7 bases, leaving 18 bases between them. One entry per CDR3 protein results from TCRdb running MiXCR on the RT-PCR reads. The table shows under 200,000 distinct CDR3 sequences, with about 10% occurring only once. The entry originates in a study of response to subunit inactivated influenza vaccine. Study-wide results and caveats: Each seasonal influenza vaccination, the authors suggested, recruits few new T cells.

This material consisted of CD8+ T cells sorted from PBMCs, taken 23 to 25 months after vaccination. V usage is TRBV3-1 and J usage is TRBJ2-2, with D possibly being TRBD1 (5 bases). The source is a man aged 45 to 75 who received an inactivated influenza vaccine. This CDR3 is CASRSVGQGDGELFF. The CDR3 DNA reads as TGTGCCAGCAGATCCGTGGGGCAGGGTGACGGGGAGCTGTTTTTT. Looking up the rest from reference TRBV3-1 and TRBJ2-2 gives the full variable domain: DTAVSQTPKYLVTQMGNDKSIKCEQNLGHDTMYWYKQDSKKFLKIMFSYNNKELIINETVPNRFSPKSPDKAHLNLHINSLELGDSAVYFCASRSVGQGDGELFFGEGSRLTVL.